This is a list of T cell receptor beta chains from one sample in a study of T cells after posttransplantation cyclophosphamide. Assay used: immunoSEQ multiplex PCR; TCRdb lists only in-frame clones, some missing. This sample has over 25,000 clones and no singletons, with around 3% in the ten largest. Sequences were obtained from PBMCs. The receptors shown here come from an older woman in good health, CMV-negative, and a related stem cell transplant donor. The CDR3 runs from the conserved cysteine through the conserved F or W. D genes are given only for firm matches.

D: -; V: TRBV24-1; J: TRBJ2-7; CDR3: CATEGGAEQYF
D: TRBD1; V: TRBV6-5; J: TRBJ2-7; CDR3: CASSYSVTGASYEQYF
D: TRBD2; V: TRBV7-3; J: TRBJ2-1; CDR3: CASSLNGEGGNEQFF
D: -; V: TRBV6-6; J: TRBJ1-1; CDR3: CASSPKETVASEAFF
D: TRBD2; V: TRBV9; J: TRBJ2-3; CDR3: CASSVGIAGGTSTDTQYF
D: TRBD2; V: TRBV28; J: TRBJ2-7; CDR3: CASSSGTSGYLRLF
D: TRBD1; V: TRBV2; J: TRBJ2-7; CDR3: CASSIRQGTEQYF
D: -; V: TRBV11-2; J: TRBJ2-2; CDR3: CAGGRYTGELFF
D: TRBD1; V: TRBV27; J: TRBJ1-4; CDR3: CASSPRDRGTTNEKLFF
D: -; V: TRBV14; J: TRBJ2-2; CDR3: CASSPTTSNTGELFF
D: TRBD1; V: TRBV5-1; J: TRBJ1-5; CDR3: CASSLEGGGNQPQHF
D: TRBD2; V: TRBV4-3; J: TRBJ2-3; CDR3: CASSQRAGGGSVDTQYF